The T cell receptor beta chain described here comes from a study of T cell responses to AZD1222 COVID-19 vaccine. The CDR3 is 16 amino acids. The junction had 9 bases not matched to a gene; V was cut back by 0 bases and J by 9 bases. Germline V gene sequence: CDR1 LGHNA, CDR2 YNFKEQ. Note on this clone: Its antigen remains unidentified.

Study outcomes and limitations: As reported, nearly half of all spike-specific TCRs target variant regions that are unmutated.

Libraries were prepared by immunoSEQ multiplex PCR; TCRdb keeps only in-frame clonotypes and omits some of them. The profile shows over 100,000 clones, 75% to 90% of them singletons. The sequence was collected from an adult in good health. The sequences come from peripheral blood, collected on day 0 of AZD1222 vaccination. This rearrangement joins TRBV4-2 to TRBJ1-3; 9 nucleotides match TRBD1. In DNA form, the CDR3 reads TGTGCCAGCAGCCAAGATAGAGGGACAGGGTATAGCACCATATATTTT. Amino acid sequence: CASSQDRGTGYSTIYF.